These 21 T cell receptor beta chains came from one sample sequenced in a study of OX40 agonist ivuxolimab in advanced cancers. Library prep was done by the immunoSEQ multiplex PCR assay. As stored in TCRdb, this immuneACCESS dataset retains in-frame rearrangements with V and J assigned. A fraction of the clones does not appear; measured against another copy, unresolved V genes explain less than half of the discrepancy, and the remainder lacks a known reason. Counted in this sample were approximately 74,000 clones; about nine tenths of them appeared once. The top ten clones comprise about 5.5% of the sample. Source: CD4+ or CD8+ T cells sorted from blood, taken in a trial of the OX40 agonist ivuxolimab. Receptor source: an adult with an advanced solid tumor such as melanoma, head and neck, liver or kidney cancer.

The rearrangement links TRBV7-8 to TRBJ2-7, with TRBD2 matching 9 bases. Germline V CDR1 and CDR2: SGHVS, FQNEAQ. V lost 2 bases and J lost 1; bases outside the gene matches: 9. The CDR3 runs 17 residues. The CDR3 is CASSLWDLREGSYEQYF. The DNA of the CDR3 is TGTGCCAGCAGCTTATGGGATCTGCGGGAGGGGTCCTACGAGCAGTACTTC.

In DNA form, the CDR3 reads TGTGCCAGCAGTGATGGGCTAGCGGGGGGACTCACAGATACGCAGTATTTT. This encodes CASSDGLAGGLTDTQYF. This chain joins TRBV2 and TRBJ2-3; 11 bases are shared with TRBD2. The CDR3 has 17 amino acids. Germline V gives CDR1 SNHLY, CDR2 FYNNEI. With V trimmed by 3 bases and J by 2 bases, 7 bases remained unmatched.

Here the CDR3 reads CASSPNAGLADYNEQFF. In nucleotides, the CDR3 is TGTGCCAGCAGTCCCAACGCGGGACTAGCGGACTACAATGAGCAGTTCTTC. The chain has TRBV11-2 and TRBJ2-1; 11 bases fit TRBD2. Trimming took 6 bases from V and 3 from J; bases not matched to a gene: 10. The CDR3 runs to 17 residues. The V gene's germline CDR1 is SGHAT and CDR2 FQNNGV.

This sequence joins TRBV4-1 and TRBJ1-2; D unclear. The CDR3 spans 15 residues. CDR1 is MGHRA and CDR2 is YSYEKL in the germline V gene. Trimming cost V 0 bases and J 4 bases, with 12 bases left between them. The CDR3 loop reads CASSQESGQAYGYTF. The CDR3, as DNA: TGCGCCAGCAGCCAAGAATCGGGTCAGGCCTATGGCTACACCTTC.

This sequence joins TRBV19 and TRBJ1-1, with 9 bases identical to TRBD1. Trimming removed 7 bases from V and 3 bases from J; junction bases left unmatched: 6. This CDR3 contains 14 residues. Germline V gene data show CDR1 as LNHDA and CDR2 as SQIVND (reference sequence). CDR3 loop: CASTWGQGDTEAFF. CDR3 DNA sequence: TGTGCCAGTACCTGGGGACAGGGAGACACTGAAGCTTTCTTT.

The rearrangement links TRBV6-5 to TRBJ2-1; TRBD2 aligns across 12 bases. The CDR3 covers 14 residues. The germline gives CDR1 MNHEY, CDR2 SVGAGI. Trimming took 6 bases from V and 7 from J; bases not matched to a gene: 4. CDR3 region: CASRTSGSANEQFF. CDR3 coding DNA: TGTGCCAGCAGGACTAGCGGGAGCGCGAATGAGCAGTTCTTC.

V is TRBV7-8 and J is TRBJ2-7; 9 positions agree with TRBD1. This CDR3 contains 16 residues. The junction had 7 bases not matched to a gene; V was cut back by 1 base and J by 3 bases. Germline CDR1 reads SGHVS; CDR2 reads FQNEAQ. Here the CDR3 reads CASSLEGQGGFYEQYF. As DNA, the CDR3 is TGTGCCAGCAGCTTAGAGGGACAGGGAGGTTTCTACGAGCAGTACTTC.

The chain joins TRBV29-1 to TRBJ1-1; D remains unclear. CDR1 is SQVTM, CDR2 ANQGSEA, per germline. The V gene lost 8 bases and the J gene lost 0 bases, with 13 bases spanning the gap. The CDR3 runs 13 residues. The CDR3 bases are TGCAGCTCGGACGTGCAGATGAACACTGAAGCTTTCTTT. Protein product: CSSDVQMNTEAFF. Based on the CDR3 plus reference TRBV29-1 and TRBJ1-1, the full variable domain is SAVISQKPSRDICQRGTSLTIQCQVDSQVTMMFWYRQQPGQSLTLIATANQGSEATYESGFVIDKFPISRPNLTFSTLTVSNMSPEDSSIYLCSSDVQMNTEAFFGQGTRLTVV.

V gene TRBV25-1 combines with J gene TRBJ1-1; 7 bases agree with TRBD1. The J segment lost 1 base and the V segment lost 6 bases, leaving 11 bases of the junction unmatched. The CDR3 contains 16 residues. From germline, CDR1 is MGHDK and CDR2 SYGVNS. The CDR3 nucleotides read TGTGCCAGCAGGGATCTATTACAGGGGACGAACACTGAAGCTTTCTTT. Amino acid sequence: CASRDLLQGTNTEAFF.

The rearrangement links TRBV4-1 to TRBJ2-1, with D possibly being TRBD2 (5 bases). Trimming shortened V by 0 bases and J by 5 bases, and 14 bases separated the two germline ends. Germline V gene lookup returns CDR1 MGHRA and CDR2 YSYEKL. The CDR3 runs 16 residues. This chain's CDR3 is CASSQDTSGMNNEQFF. CDR3 nucleotide sequence: TGCGCCAGCAGCCAAGATACCAGCGGAATGAACAATGAGCAGTTCTTC.

J is TRBJ2-7 and V is TRBV6-6, with D perhaps TRBD1 (5 bases). The CDR3 spans 14 residues. Germline V gene data show CDR1 as MNHNY and CDR2 as SVGAGI (reference sequence). V lost 0 bases and J lost 4, with 10 bases in between. CDR3 sequence (DNA): TGTGCCAGCAGTTACTCGGGCAGGGTGTACGAGCAGTACTTC. Translating gives CASSYSGRVYEQYF.

The rearrangement links TRBV6-6 to TRBJ2-1; D not certain. The CDR3 runs 13 residues. V was pared by 4 bases and J by 4 bases, with 8 bases between. Germline V lookup: CDR1 MNHNY, CDR2 SVGAGI (reference sequence). CDR3 DNA sequence: TGTGCCAGCAGTTTACAGCCTTACAATGAGCAGTTCTTC. As protein: CASSLQPYNEQFF.

The chain is built from TRBV4-3 and TRBJ1-2; D might be TRBD1 (5 bases). The germline V and J ends were trimmed by 0 bases and 6 bases, with 11 bases remaining between them. Germline lookup yields CDR1 LGHNA and CDR2 YSLEER. This CDR3 is built from 14 residues. CDR3 protein: CASSQDPTGDGYTF. The CDR3 DNA sequence: TGCGCCAGCAGCCAAGATCCAACAGGTGATGGCTACACCTTC.

The chain carries TRBV12-5 and TRBJ1-6; maybe TRBD1 (5 bases). CDR3 length equals 14 residues. V was shortened by 2 bases and J by 9 bases, with 11 bases between the two germline ends. CDR1 is LGHNT, CDR2 FRNRAP, per germline. The DNA of the CDR3 is TGTGCTAGTGGTTTGATGCAGGGAGGTTCACCCCTCCACTTT. Residues: CASGLMQGGSPLHF.

The count of this clone is one. The chain combines TRBV19 with TRBJ2-3; TRBD2 aligns across 8 bases. This CDR3 spans 16 amino acids. V was clipped by 4 bases and J by 0 bases; unmatched bases: 6. Germline V gene sequence: CDR1 LNHDA, CDR2 SQIVND (reference sequence). The DNA of the CDR3 is TGTGCCAGTAGTAATCCGCTAGCGGGTAGCACAGATACGCAGTATTTT. The encoded protein is CASSNPLAGSTDTQYF.

The chain employs TRBV30 and TRBJ1-1; D gene unclear. V was trimmed by 3 bases and J by 12 bases, leaving 17 bases between them. The CDR3 length is 12 residues. Germline-derived CDR1 and CDR2 are GTSNPN and SVGIG (reference sequence). The CDR3 DNA reads TGTGCCTGGAGAACGGTCGGGCCCCTACCTTTCTTT. Translating gives CAWRTVGPLPFF.

The DNA of the CDR3 is TGCAGCGTTGTTTTAGCGGGAGGGCCAGGGGAGCAGTTCTTC. It codes for CSVVLAGGPGEQFF. This chain links TRBV29-1 with TRBJ2-1, with 11 bases lining up with TRBD2. The germline gives CDR1 SQVTM, CDR2 ANQGSEA. CDR3 size: 14 residues. With 4 bases clipped from V and 10 bases from J, the junction kept 9 bases outside the gene matches.

This chain uses TRBV2 with TRBJ2-1; 8 bases align to TRBD1. The V and J ends lost 6 bases and 2 bases, in that order; junction bases with no gene match: 6. The germline V gene has CDR1 SNHLY and CDR2 FYNNEI. This CDR3 is built from 15 residues. CDR3 coding DNA: TGTGCCAGCAGAGCAGGGACAGGAGCCTACAATGAGCAGTTCTTC. Protein product: CASRAGTGAYNEQFF. Filled out from reference TRBV2 and TRBJ2-1, the complete variable domain reads EPEVTQTPSHQVTQMGQEVILRCVPISNHLYFYWYRQILGQKVEFLVSFYNNEISEKSEIFDDQFSVERPDGSNFTLKIRSTKLEDSAMYFCASRAGTGAYNEQFFGPGTRLTVL.

The chain recombines TRBV5-6 with TRBJ2-5, with no clear D. This CDR3 comprises 15 residues. Germline-derived CDR1 and CDR2 are SGHDT and YYEEEE. Between the trimmed V and J ends, which lost 1 base and 1 base, there was a span of 11 bases. CDR3 sequence reads: CASSLFLGSQETQYF. The CDR3 DNA follows: TGTGCCAGCAGCTTGTTCCTAGGGTCCCAAGAGACCCAGTACTTC.

CDR3 sequence reads: CASSLAAGAETEAFF. As DNA, the CDR3 is TGTGCCAGCAGTTTGGCGGCAGGGGCTGAGACTGAAGCTTTCTTT. V is TRBV27 and J is TRBJ1-1; maybe TRBD1 (6 bases). This CDR3 contains 15 residues. In germline, CDR1 is MNHEY, CDR2 SMNVEV (reference sequence). Trimming removed 3 bases from V and 5 bases from J, with 16 bases in between.

The chain combines TRBV7-3 with TRBJ2-2, with 7 bases fitting TRBD2. J gave up 6 bases and V 2 bases, and 3 bases lay outside the gene matches. Germline assignment: CDR1 SGHTA and CDR2 FQGTGA. This CDR3 is built from 14 residues. CDR3 amino acids: CASSLLAGAGELFF. CDR3 DNA: TGTGCCAGCAGCTTACTGGCGGGAGCCGGGGAGCTGTTTTTT.